The entry below gives a single T cell receptor (beta chain) sequence along with its context. The repertoire was sequenced with immunoSEQ multiplex PCR; TCRdb's copy has only in-frame clones and lacks some. The sample yields under 170,000 clones, over 65% seen once. These data originate in a study of blood T cell repertoires in COVID-19. About the study: Spain, Italy and the United States supplied samples that represented acute and convalescent COVID-19.

This CDR3 comprises 16 residues. V was pared by 2 bases and J by 2 bases, with 14 bases between. Germline assignment: CDR1 LGHDT and CDR2 YNNKEL (reference sequence). Sequencing used peripheral blood. This TCR was recovered from a man in his sixties or seventies with acute or convalescent COVID-19. This rearrangement joins TRBV3-1 (or the pseudogene TRBV3-2) to TRBJ2-3; no definite D call. The DNA of the CDR3 is TGTGCCAGCAGCCAACTGGCAGGAAAACTCACAGATACGCAGTATTTT. This gives the protein CASSQLAGKLTDTQYF.